The 19 T cell receptor beta chains below come from one sample, sequenced in a study of immune cell composition in non-small cell lung cancer. Sequencing used immunoSEQ multiplex PCR; TCRdb keeps in-frame clones, though not all of them. The repertoire includes under 3,500 clones, under 85% of them detected once, and more than 10% sits in the top ten. The sequenced material came from lung tumor tissue. Receptor source: a human donor with non-small cell lung cancer.

The J gene is TRBJ2-7, the V gene TRBV6-5; 7 nucleotides line up with TRBD1. Germline V gene data show CDR1 as MNHEY and CDR2 as SVGAGI. Trimming at V came to 0 bases and at J to 2 bases, leaving 7 bases not matched to a gene. CDR3 length: 16 amino acids. CDR3 nucleotides: TGTGCCAGCAGTTACTCCGCACGGACAGGAGCCTACGAGCAGTACTTC. It encodes CASSYSARTGAYEQYF.

This chain connects TRBV6-1 to TRBJ2-6; weak D call: TRBD2 (5 bases). V lost 8 bases, J lost 2 bases, and 10 bases lay in between. The CDR3 extends over 14 amino acids. The germline CDR1 and CDR2 sequences are MNHNS and SASEGT. The CDR3 coding sequence is TGTGCCAGCTACTACGGGGCTGGGGCCAACGTCCTGACTTTC. Translated, it gives CASYYGAGANVLTF.

V gene TRBV5-6 combines with J gene TRBJ2-1; 9 nucleotides match TRBD1. Looked up from germline, CDR1 is SGHDT and CDR2 is YYEEEE. Trimming removed 5 bases from V and 7 bases from J; junction bases left unmatched: 4. There are 13 residues in the CDR3. CDR3 bases: TGTGCCAGCAGACAGGGGGCGAGGAATGAGCAGTTCTTC. Its translation: CASRQGARNEQFF. Variable domain in full (rest from reference TRBV5-6 and TRBJ2-1): DAGVTQSPTHLIKTRGQQVTLRCSPKSGHDTVSWYQQALGQGPQFIFQYYEEEERQRGNFPDRFSGHQFPNYSSELNVNALLLGDSALYLCASRQGARNEQFFGPGTRLTVL.

This clone is large in the sample. This rearrangement joins TRBV2 to TRBJ1-2; a weak D match, TRBD1 (6 bases). The V gene lost 11 bases and the J gene lost 6 bases, with 19 bases spanning the gap. Germline CDR1 is SNHLY and CDR2 is FYNNEI. The CDR3 loop spans 13 amino acids. The CDR3 sequence: CACVTGEENGYTF. The DNA of the CDR3 is TGTGCCTGCGTGACAGGAGAGGAGAATGGCTACACCTTC.

V usage is TRBV5-4 and J usage is TRBJ1-2; tentative D call: TRBD1 (5 bases). CDR3 length equals 12 residues. Germline CDR1 reads SGHNT; CDR2 reads YYREEE (reference sequence). V lost 3 bases to trimming and J lost 4 bases, with 7 bases between them. The CDR3 protein is CASSSDSYGYTF. The CDR3 DNA reads TGTGCCAGCAGCTCCGACAGCTATGGCTACACCTTC.

This chain links TRBV12-5 with TRBJ2-7; TRBD1 is a possible D gene (6 bases). From germline, CDR1 is LGHNT and CDR2 FRNRAP. The CDR3 has 14 amino acids. V was clipped by 7 bases and J by 0 bases, with 13 bases between them. CDR3 loop: CASALDSPSYEQYF. CDR3 DNA sequence: TGTGCTAGTGCCCTGGACAGCCCCTCCTACGAGCAGTACTTC.

This clone was seen more than once but under ten times. The V call is TRBV2, the J call TRBJ1-1; D is uncertain. Trimming left V 7 bases short and J 7 bases short, with 7 bases between. CDR3 length: 10 amino acids. The V gene's germline CDR1 is SNHLY and CDR2 FYNNEI. The CDR3 loop is CASTFNEAFF. Written as DNA, the CDR3 is TGTGCCAGCACGTTTAATGAAGCTTTCTTT.

This clone was recorded only once. The chain combines TRBV6-1 with TRBJ2-2, with TRBD2 matching 13 bases. The V gene end was trimmed by 0 bases and the J gene end by 7 bases; junction bases not matched to a gene: 14. The length of the CDR3 is 20 residues. Germline lookup yields CDR1 MNHNS and CDR2 SASEGT. The CDR3 loop is CASSEAGLAGVRRGVGELFF. The CDR3, as DNA: TGTGCCAGCAGTGAAGCCGGACTAGCGGGGGTGCGACGTGGGGTCGGGGAGCTGTTTTTT.

V usage is TRBV7-3 and J usage is TRBJ2-1, with 9 bases identical to TRBD1. The CDR3 is 14 amino acids. J gave up 6 bases and V 5 bases, and 5 bases lay outside the gene matches. Per germline, CDR1 SGHTA and CDR2 FQGTGA. CDR3 sequence (DNA): TGTGCCAGCAGCACCGGGACAGGGATCAATGAGCAGTTCTTC. It yields the protein CASSTGTGINEQFF.

V is TRBV4-2 and J is TRBJ1-2, with TRBD1 matching 11 bases. The CDR3 is 15 residues long. In germline, CDR1 is LGHNA, CDR2 YNFKEQ. V was clipped by 5 bases and J by 7 bases; unmatched bases: 9. The CDR3 DNA reads as TGTGCCAGCAGCAACAGGGACAGGGGGTTAGTTGGCTACACCTTC. It is translated as CASSNRDRGLVGYTF.

The chain has TRBV19 and TRBJ2-5; tentative D call: TRBD2 (6 bases). V gave up 4 bases and J gave up 5 bases, with 14 bases separating them. There are 14 residues in the CDR3. In germline, CDR1 is LNHDA, CDR2 SQIVND (reference sequence). CDR3 sequence reads: CASSKGTSRETQYF. DNA for the CDR3: TGTGCCAGTAGTAAGGGGACTTCGAGGGAGACCCAGTACTTC.

J is TRBJ1-2 and V is TRBV6-1; D gene ambiguous. The CDR3 spans 11 residues. From germline, CDR1 is MNHNS and CDR2 SASEGT. CDR3 loop: CATRTNYGYTF. The CDR3 DNA follows: TGTGCGACACGCACTAACTATGGCTACACCTTC.

The J gene is TRBJ2-7, the V gene TRBV10-1; no clear D. Trimming cost V 1 base and J 2 bases, with 9 bases left between them. CDR3 length: 14 amino acids. The germline gives CDR1 WNHNN, CDR2 SYGVQD (reference sequence). CDR3 bases: TGCGCCAGCAGTGAGTATTTGGGCCCCTACGAGCAGTACTTC. Encoded protein: CASSEYLGPYEQYF.

The rearrangement uses TRBV4-3 and TRBJ1-4; D perhaps matches TRBD1 (6 bases). The CDR3 has 15 amino acids. Germline V gene sequence: CDR1 LGHNA, CDR2 YSLEER. V gave up 0 bases and J gave up 6 bases, with 11 bases separating them. The CDR3, as DNA: TGCGCCAGCAGCCAAGATTGGCAGGGGTATGAAAAACTGTTTTTT. Translating it yields CASSQDWQGYEKLFF.

CDR3 DNA sequence: TGTGCCAGCAGCACTACTAGGACAGGCGGGGAGCTGTTTTTT. Translating it yields CASSTTRTGGELFF. The V call is TRBV7-3, the J call TRBJ2-2; 7 nucleotides align to TRBD1. Losses at the gene ends were 5 bases for V and 7 bases for J; bases not matched to a gene: 7. CDR1 and CDR2 (germline): SGHTA, FQGTGA. The CDR3 covers 14 residues.

This clone is a singleton in its sample. The chain recombines TRBV11-2 with TRBJ2-1, with 9 bases identical to TRBD1. V shed 5 bases, J shed 14 bases, and the junction held 4 bases outside the gene matches. The V gene's germline CDR1 is SGHAT and CDR2 FQNNGV. CDR3 size: 11 residues. The CDR3 protein is CASSPGTGKFF. The CDR3 coding sequence is TGTGCCAGCAGCCCTGGGACAGGGAAGTTCTTC.

V gene TRBV19 combines with J gene TRBJ1-4; D unclear. Germline V CDR1 and CDR2: LNHDA, SQIVND (reference sequence). CDR3 length: 16 amino acids. V was pared by 5 bases and J by 3 bases, with 16 bases between. The CDR3 region is CASSLSGPRANEKLFF. Here the CDR3 DNA reads TGTGCCAGTAGTCTCAGTGGTCCGAGGGCTAATGAAAAACTGTTTTTT.

This clone has a single count. V and J are TRBV6-1 and TRBJ2-7; tentative D call: TRBD2 (5 bases). Germline CDR1 reads MNHNS; CDR2 reads SASEGT. Trimming pared 7 bases from V and 5 bases from J, leaving 15 bases between. The CDR3 has 13 residues. CDR3 protein: CASTVGGLDEQYF. The CDR3, as DNA: TGTGCCAGCACCGTAGGAGGACTCGACGAGCAGTACTTC.

CDR3 amino acids: CASSSPVGSGGVTDTQYF. CDR3 coding DNA: TGTGCCAGCAGCTCTCCCGTGGGGAGCGGGGGGGTCACAGATACGCAGTATTTT. The chain carries TRBV7-9 and TRBJ2-3; TRBD2 matches 10 bases. The CDR3 runs 18 residues. Germline V gene sequence: CDR1 SEHNR, CDR2 FQNEAQ (reference sequence). With 4 bases clipped from V and 2 bases from J, the junction kept 12 bases outside the gene matches.